Each of the 28 T cell receptor beta chains below was sequenced from the same sample in a study of blood T cells in healthy people across ages. It was with a sample-barcoded 5' primer and a J-beta primer mix that a second PCR of roughly 6 to 12 cycles was run. TCRdb fed the 5' RACE reads into MiXCR, producing one record per CDR3 protein. Of hundreds of thousands of distinct CDR3 sequences listed, about 37% were seen once; the top ten hold 10% to 15%. Sequencing was performed on blood. The origin of the receptors is a man younger than 35 in good health.

The chain links TRBV27 to TRBJ1-1; 7 bases align to TRBD1. This CDR3 has 13 residues. Losses at the gene ends were 0 bases for V and 12 bases for J; bases not matched to a gene: 7. CDR1 MNHEY and CDR2 SMNVEV come from the germline V gene (reference sequence). CDR3 sequence (DNA): TGTGCCAGCAGTTTATCCCCATCGACAGGGCCTTTCTTT. Translation: CASSLSPSTGPFF.

The chain employs TRBV25-1 and TRBJ2-2; D gene ambiguous. Trimming stripped 6 bases from V and 2 bases from J, with 7 bases between. CDR1 is MGHDK and CDR2 is SYGVNS in the germline V gene. This CDR3 spans 13 amino acids. CDR3 sequence: CASSWQNTGELFF. The CDR3 nucleotides are TGTGCCAGCAGCTGGCAAAACACCGGGGAGCTGTTTTTT.

This clonotype was counted only a few times. This chain connects TRBV7-9 to TRBJ2-1; 9 bases match TRBD1. This CDR3 spans 15 amino acids. V lost 6 bases and J lost 2; bases outside the gene matches: 5. Germline-derived CDR1 and CDR2 are SEHNR and FQNEAQ (reference sequence). CDR3 protein: CASSADRGTYNEQFF. In DNA, the CDR3 is TGTGCCAGCAGTGCCGACAGGGGGACCTACAATGAGCAGTTCTTC. The full variable domain, with the rest looked up from reference TRBV7-9 and TRBJ2-1, is DTGVSQNPRHKITKRGQNVTFRCDPISEHNRLYWYRQTLGQGPEFLTYFQNEAQLEKSRLLSDRFSAERPKGSFSTLEIQRTEQGDSAMYLCASSADRGTYNEQFFGPGTRLTVL.

This rearrangement joins TRBV20-1 to TRBJ1-6, with a possible D match to TRBD1 (5 bases). There are 13 residues in the CDR3. Germline V CDR1 and CDR2: DFQATT, SNEGSKA (reference sequence). Trimming cost V 3 bases and J 2 bases, with 5 bases left between them. The CDR3 bases are TGCAGTGCTAGGGGACCCTATAATTCACCCCTCCACTTT. Translated: CSARGPYNSPLHF.

Points on this clonotype: A junction boundary mismatches the germline segment, possibly from a read error. The rearrangement links TRBV12-3 or TRBV12-4 to TRBJ2-1; 7 bases line up with TRBD1. This CDR3 is built from 13 residues. This CDR3 is CASRPGQAGEQFF. The CDR3 region has the DNA TGTGCCAGCAGACCCGGACAGGCGGGCGAGCAGTTCTTT.

This chain links TRBV28 with TRBJ2-3, with TRBD2 identical over 7 bases. Germline CDR1 is MDHEN and CDR2 is SYDVKM. CDR3 size: 16 residues. V was clipped by 7 bases and J by 0 bases; unmatched bases: 10. The CDR3 is CASTLMGRGSTDTQYF. CDR3 coding DNA: TGTGCCAGCACCCTGATGGGGCGGGGGAGCACAGATACGCAGTATTTT.

The table lists this clonotype with a few counts. The V and J genes are TRBV5-1 and TRBJ1-4; possible D gene TRBD1, 5 bases. V lost 3 bases, J lost 5 bases, and 14 bases lay in between. This CDR3 has 15 amino acids. The germline V gene has CDR1 SGHRS and CDR2 YFSETQ. The CDR3 coding sequence is TGCGCCAGCAGCTCTTCCGGGGGTGGGAATGAAAAACTGTTTTTT. Residues: CASSSSGGGNEKLFF.

This sequence joins TRBV20-1 and TRBJ2-1; D is unclear. The germline V gene has CDR1 DFQATT and CDR2 SNEGSKA (reference sequence). The CDR3 covers 12 residues. Trimming removed 3 bases at V and 5 bases at J, with 8 bases between. The DNA of the CDR3 is TGCAGTGCTAGCCCCGAGAACAATGAGCAGTTCTTC. This gives the protein CSASPENNEQFF.

V usage is TRBV6-6 and J usage is TRBJ2-3; 7 bases are shared with TRBD1. CDR3 length equals 13 residues. Unmatched junction bases numbered 7, after V lost 6 bases and J lost 7 bases. Germline CDR1 MNHNY, CDR2 SVGAGI (reference sequence). The CDR3 bases are TGTGCCAGCAGGGAAGGGGGCGCGAATACGCAGTATTTT. This sequence encodes CASREGGANTQYF.

The genes are TRBV4-3 and TRBJ2-3, with 7 positions matching TRBD2. The CDR3 loop spans 15 amino acids. The J segment lost 1 base and the V segment lost 2 bases, leaving 3 bases of the junction unmatched. Looked up from germline, CDR1 is LGHNA and CDR2 is YSLEER. The DNA for the CDR3 is TGCGCCAGCAGCCAAATAGCGGGCGGCACAGATACGCAGTATTTT. Translated: CASSQIAGGTDTQYF.

The chain employs TRBV10-3 and TRBJ1-6; no definite D call. In germline, CDR1 is ENHRY, CDR2 SYGVKD. Trimming stripped 6 bases from V and 5 bases from J, with 5 bases between. The CDR3 runs 12 residues. The CDR3 loop reads CAIRRDNSPLHF. In DNA form, the CDR3 reads TGTGCCATCAGGCGAGATAATTCACCCCTCCACTTT.

V usage is TRBV20-1 and J usage is TRBJ2-5, with unresolved D. The CDR3 sequence is 9 residues long. Trimming removed 6 bases at V and 6 bases at J, with 5 bases between. Germline-derived CDR1 and CDR2 are DFQATT and SNEGSKA (reference sequence). The CDR3 spells CSAPQTQYF. CDR3 bases: TGCAGTGCCCCCCAGACCCAGTACTTC.

V and J are TRBV4-1 and TRBJ2-3; 9 bases fit TRBD2. Trimming cost V 0 bases and J 5 bases; bases outside gene matches: 6. The CDR3 extends over 16 amino acids. Germline CDR1 is MGHRA and CDR2 is YSYEKL. The CDR3 here is CASSQEVGAGGDTQYF. The CDR3, as DNA: TGCGCCAGCAGCCAAGAGGTGGGAGCGGGGGGAGATACGCAGTATTTT.

The V gene is TRBV7-2, the J gene TRBJ2-3; D not certain. The V and J ends lost 1 base and 8 bases respectively, with 16 bases between them. This CDR3 region has 15 residues. The V gene's germline CDR1 is SGHTA and CDR2 FQGNSA. The CDR3 protein is CASSLVSRSAGTQYF. The CDR3 DNA reads as TGTGCCAGCAGCTTAGTATCCAGGTCTGCTGGTACGCAGTATTTT.

V usage is TRBV12-3 or TRBV12-4 and J usage is TRBJ2-4; either TRBD1 or TRBD2 may supply D (5 bases each). Between the trimmed V and J ends, which lost 3 bases and 0 bases, there was a span of 9 bases. The CDR3 extends over 15 amino acids. CDR3 DNA sequence: TGTGCCAGCAGTTTTCGGGACCTAGCCAAAAACATTCAGTACTTC. Residues: CASSFRDLAKNIQYF.

The sample holds many counts of this clonotype. The chain employs TRBV20-1 and TRBJ2-3, with D possibly matching TRBD2 (6 bases). The V and J ends lost 0 bases and 4 bases respectively, with 17 bases between them. There are 16 residues in the CDR3. Germline CDR1 DFQATT, CDR2 SNEGSKA (reference sequence). Here the CDR3 DNA reads TGCAGTGCTAGAGATCAGCTAGCGCTAGTACCAGATACGCAGTATTTT. Encoded protein: CSARDQLALVPDTQYF.

V is TRBV7-9 and J is TRBJ1-4; D gene uncertain. CDR1 and CDR2 from the germline V gene are SEHNR and FQNEAQ (reference sequence). This CDR3 region has 16 residues. V lost 5 bases to trimming and J lost 0 bases, with 13 bases between them. The DNA for the CDR3 is TGTGCCAGCAGCCCGCACTGGGGAGCAACTAATGAAAAACTGTTTTTT. Translated, it gives CASSPHWGATNEKLFF.

The chain employs TRBV18 and TRBJ2-1; TRBD1 agrees at 7 bases. The J call is uncertain, as TRBJ2-7 better fits the DNA end. The CDR3 has 15 residues. Germline V CDR1 and CDR2: KGHSH, LQKENI. The CDR3 here is CASSPATGQYNEQYF. CDR3 coding DNA: TGTGCCAGCTCACCGGCGACAGGGCAATACAATGAGCAGTACTTC.

This clonotype was seen repeatedly, ten times or more. The genes are TRBV5-6 and TRBJ2-1, with 9 bases identical to TRBD1. The CDR3 has 17 residues. Germline V gene data show CDR1 as SGHDT and CDR2 as YYEEEE. Trimming removed 3 bases from V and 3 bases from J; junction bases left unmatched: 10. Here the CDR3 DNA reads TGTGCCAGCAGCTGGGAACTCCGGGACAGGGACTACAATGAGCAGTTCTTC. This sequence encodes CASSWELRDRDYNEQFF. Complete variable domain (other parts from reference TRBV5-6 and TRBJ2-1): DAGVTQSPTHLIKTRGQQVTLRCSPKSGHDTVSWYQQALGQGPQFIFQYYEEEERQRGNFPDRFSGHQFPNYSSELNVNALLLGDSALYLCASSWELRDRDYNEQFFGPGTRLTVL.

This clonotype was found once. The chain couples TRBV10-3 to TRBJ1-2; no firm D call. The CDR3 is 13 residues long. Trimming cost V 0 bases and J 6 bases, with 8 bases left between them. Looked up from germline, CDR1 is ENHRY and CDR2 is SYGVKD. CDR3 protein: CAISESGDDGYTF. The CDR3 DNA follows: TGTGCCATCAGTGAGTCCGGGGATGATGGCTACACCTTC.

This clonotype was seen just once. The CDR3 reads CASSPQTGHQPQHF. The CDR3 DNA follows: TGTGCCAGCTCACCACAGACAGGGCATCAGCCCCAGCATTTT. V usage is TRBV18 and J usage is TRBJ1-5; 7 nucleotides agree with TRBD1. V dropped 1 base and J dropped 5; count of bases not matched to a gene: 2. Germline V CDR1 and CDR2: KGHSH, LQKENI. The CDR3 runs to 14 residues.

This clonotype was detected only a few times. The chain employs TRBV12-3 or TRBV12-4 and TRBJ2-7, with 7 bases that match TRBD1. With V trimmed by 6 bases and J by 3 bases, 14 bases remained unmatched. The CDR3 length is 16 residues. CDR3 loop: CASRKTGTAAYYEQYF. CDR3 nucleotide sequence: TGTGCCAGCAGAAAGACAGGGACAGCGGCCTACTACGAGCAGTACTTC.

This clonotype was counted between two and nine times. The rearrangement links TRBV5-1 to TRBJ2-1, with unresolved D. Between the trimmed V and J ends, which lost 1 base and 9 bases, there was a span of 8 bases. CDR1 SGHRS and CDR2 YFSETQ come from the germline V gene. The CDR3 contains 12 residues. The CDR3 nucleotides are TGCGCCAGCAGCTTGTCCGTGTCTGAGCAGTTCTTC. It codes for CASSLSVSEQFF. Together with reference TRBV5-1 and TRBJ2-1, the CDR3 gives the full variable domain: KAGVTQTPRYLIKTRGQQVTLSCSPISGHRSVSWYQQTPGQGLQFLFEYFSETQRNKGNFPGRFSGRQFSNSRSEMNVSTLELGDSALYLCASSLSVSEQFFGPGTRLTVL.

This clonotype was recorded only once. Since no conserved phenylalanine or tryptophan closes the CDR3, a read error is the likely cause. V is TRBV20-1 and J is TRBJ1-1; a weak D match, TRBD1 (5 bases). Per germline, CDR1 DFQATT and CDR2 SNEGSKA (reference sequence). V lost 3 bases and J 2 bases, leaving 10 bases between the germline ends. CDR3 length equals 13 residues. The CDR3 nucleotides are TGCAGTGCTAGTAGCAGGGCCAACACTGAAGCTTTCTTA. As protein: CSASSRANTEAFL.

The CDR3 coding sequence is TGTACCAGCAGCTTAGGGGTAGGGCAAGAGACCCAGTACTTC. Encoded protein: CTSSLGVGQETQYF. The V and J genes are TRBV7-2 and TRBJ2-5; no clear D. Germline V CDR1 and CDR2: SGHTA, FQGNSA. Deletions cut 1 base from V and 2 bases from J, with 8 bases between. CDR3 length equals 14 residues.

This clonotype was seen more than once but under ten times. The chain uses TRBV7-2 and TRBJ1-5; D is uncertain. Trimming shortened V by 2 bases and J by 5 bases, and 13 bases separated the two germline ends. Germline V gives CDR1 SGHTA, CDR2 FQGNSA. The CDR3 spans 15 residues. CDR3 residues: CASSLMGITDQPQHF. CDR3 bases: TGTGCCAGCAGCTTAATGGGTATTACGGATCAGCCCCAGCATTTT.

The chain recombines TRBV12-3 or TRBV12-4 with TRBJ1-1; 8 nucleotides align to TRBD1. J was trimmed by 4 bases and V by 2 bases; bases with no gene match: 6. The CDR3 contains 15 residues. CDR3 loop: CASSLPTGEGTEAFF. Written as DNA, the CDR3 is TGTGCCAGCAGTTTACCGACAGGGGAGGGCACTGAAGCTTTCTTT.

This clonotype was picked up many times. V gene TRBV29-1 combines with J gene TRBJ2-1; no definite D call. Per germline, CDR1 SQVTM and CDR2 ANQGSEA. CDR3 length equals 13 residues. The germline V and J ends were trimmed by 1 base and 4 bases, with 8 bases remaining between them. The chain's CDR3 is CSVEGPGYNEQFF. The CDR3 DNA follows: TGCAGCGTTGAAGGCCCGGGTTACAATGAGCAGTTCTTC.